The TCR beta chain described here comes from a study of cytotoxic CD8 clonotypes in ibrutinib-treated CLL. Study overall: Mean yields were almost 260,000 productive templates and some 90,000 productive rearrangements per sample.

Sequenced by immunoSEQ multiplex PCR; TCRdb stores in-frame clones only, minus some. The sample holds about 15,000 clones, around 48% seen once. V lost 4 bases to trimming and J lost 0 bases, with 13 bases between them. Germline V lookup: CDR1 SGHRS, CDR2 YFSETQ. CDR3 length equals 15 residues. This chain links TRBV5-1 with TRBJ1-1, with unresolved D. The clonotype was recovered from a human donor with chronic lymphocytic leukemia. The specimen comprised PBMCs, sampled at an approximately 25-month disease-progression time point, from a patient treated with ibrutinib. DNA of the CDR3: TGCGCCAGCAGCCTGACACCGGCCATGAACACTGAAGCTTTCTTT. Its translation: CASSLTPAMNTEAFF.